Listed below are T cell receptor beta chains from one sample, sequenced in a study of shared clonotypes between healthy human individuals. Profiling relied on immunoSEQ multiplex PCR, and the TCRdb table lists in-frame clones only, not all of them. The sample includes hundreds of thousands of clones, nearly 98% of them seen just once. The sample consisted of naive CD8+ T cells sorted from blood. The receptors were gathered from a man aged 30-40 years in good health. CDR3s include the opening cysteine and the closing phenylalanine or tryptophan. A D gene is named only where the DNA matches it firmly. Expanded clones get a size class; other rows say once, few or many, or leave the size out.

D: -; length: 15; J: TRBJ1-5; size: -; V: TRBV27; CDR3: CASRRTVYSNQPQHF; DNA: TGTGCCAGCAGACGGACAGTTTATAGCAATCAGCCCCAGCATTTT
D: -; length: 15; J: TRBJ2-3; size: -; V: TRBV29-1; CDR3: CSVSTGEVGTDTQYF; DNA: TGCAGCGTTTCAACTGGGGAAGTGGGCACAGATACGCAGTATTTT
D: -; length: 16; J: TRBJ2-5; size: -; V: TRBV29-1; CDR3: CSVDSVQGGSGETQYF; DNA: TGCAGCGTTGATTCGGTCCAGGGGGGGAGCGGAGAGACCCAGTACTTC
D: -; length: 10; J: TRBJ2-7; size: -; V: TRBV25-1; CDR3: CATSSYEQYF; DNA: TGTGCCACTTCATCCTACGAGCAGTACTTC
D: TRBD2; length: 14; J: TRBJ2-3; size: -; V: TRBV28; CDR3: CASRLAGNTDTQYF; DNA: TGTGCCAGCCGATTAGCGGGAAACACAGATACGCAGTATTTT
D: -; length: 13; J: TRBJ2-3; size: -; V: TRBV11-2; CDR3: CASSLLQADTQYF; DNA: TGTGCCAGCAGCCTACTTCAAGCAGATACGCAGTATTTT
D: -; length: 14; J: TRBJ1-5; size: -; V: TRBV5-1; CDR3: CASSLGANNQPQHF; DNA: TGCGCCAGCAGCTTGGGGGCCAACAATCAGCCCCAGCATTTT
D: TRBD2; length: 17; J: TRBJ2-1; size: -; V: TRBV10-3; CDR3: CAIKPESGRERANEQFF; DNA: TGTGCCATCAAACCCGAGTCCGGGCGGGAGAGGGCCAATGAGCAGTTCTTC
D: -; length: 13; J: TRBJ2-1; size: -; V: TRBV27; CDR3: CASSLFPYNEQFF; DNA: TGTGCCAGCAGTTTATTTCCCTACAATGAGCAGTTCTTC
D: -; length: 14; J: TRBJ2-1; size: -; V: TRBV29-1; CDR3: CSVDRGRNYNEQFF; DNA: TGCAGCGTTGATAGGGGGAGAAATTACAATGAGCAGTTCTTC
D: -; length: 14; J: TRBJ2-2; size: -; V: TRBV5-1; CDR3: CASSLAWVPGELFF; DNA: TGCGCCAGCAGCTTGGCTTGGGTCCCCGGGGAGCTGTTTTTT
D: -; length: 15; J: TRBJ2-7; size: -; V: TRBV7-8; CDR3: CASSPADVASYEQYF; DNA: TGTGCCAGCAGCCCCGCCGATGTAGCCTCGTACGAGCAGTACTTC
D: -; length: 14; J: TRBJ2-5; size: -; V: TRBV7-9; CDR3: CASSVSGFQETQYF; DNA: TGTGCCAGCAGCGTTAGCGGATTCCAAGAGACCCAGTACTTC
D: -; length: 15; J: TRBJ1-2; size: -; V: TRBV6-5; CDR3: CASSYSGALRDGYTF; DNA: TGTGCCAGCAGTTACTCCGGAGCCCTGAGGGATGGCTACACCTTC
D: -; length: 13; J: TRBJ1-1; size: -; V: TRBV9; CDR3: CASSVGGSTEAFF; DNA: TGTGCCAGCAGCGTAGGGGGTAGCACTGAAGCTTTCTTT
D: -; length: 13; J: TRBJ2-1; size: -; V: TRBV14; CDR3: CASSQGRAASKVF; DNA: TGTGCCAGCAGCCAAGGTCGGGCGGCTAGTAAGGTCTTC
D: -; length: 11; J: TRBJ2-7; size: -; V: TRBV27; CDR3: CASGRSYEQYF; DNA: TGTGCCAGCGGGAGGTCCTACGAGCAGTACTTC
D: -; length: 12; J: TRBJ2-7; size: -; V: TRBV27; CDR3: CASGLHEDEQYF; DNA: TGTGCCAGCGGCCTCCACGAGGACGAGCAGTACTTC
D: -; length: 15; J: TRBJ2-7; size: -; V: TRBV7-9; CDR3: CASTPKAGPSYEQYF; DNA: TGTGCCAGCACCCCAAAAGCAGGGCCCTCCTACGAGCAGTACTTC
D: -; length: 15; J: TRBJ2-7; size: once; V: TRBV11-2; CDR3: CASSLIGGTGDEQYF; DNA: TGTGCCAGCAGCTTAATTGGCGGGACGGGCGACGAGCAGTACTTC
D: -; length: 12; J: TRBJ2-4; size: -; V: TRBV7-9; CDR3: CASSSEPSIQYF; DNA: TGTGCCAGCAGCTCCGAACCGAGCATTCAGTACTTC
D: -; length: 16; J: TRBJ2-6; size: -; V: TRBV6-7; CDR3: CASRPSQGSGANVLTF; DNA: TGTGCCAGCAGGCCATCCCAGGGTTCTGGGGCCAACGTCCTGACTTTC
D: -; length: 13; J: TRBJ2-3; size: -; V: TRBV27; CDR3: CASSLGQADTQYF; DNA: TGTGCCAGCAGTTTGGGTCAGGCAGATACGCAGTATTTT
D: TRBD2; length: 14; J: TRBJ2-5; size: -; V: TRBV7-9; CDR3: CASSGGLAEETQYF; DNA: TGTGCCAGCAGCGGGGGACTAGCCGAAGAGACCCAGTACTTC
D: TRBD2; length: 16; J: TRBJ2-7; size: -; V: TRBV11-2; CDR3: CASSLVKGLGSYEQYF; DNA: TGTGCCAGCAGCTTAGTGAAGGGACTAGGATCCTACGAGCAGTACTTC
D: -; length: 12; J: TRBJ1-5; size: -; V: TRBV7-9; CDR3: CASSIGGQPQHF; DNA: TGTGCCAGCAGCATAGGAGGACAGCCCCAGCATTTT
D: TRBD2; length: 16; J: TRBJ2-7; size: -; V: TRBV29-1; CDR3: CSVEDRVAGNSYEQYF; DNA: TGCAGCGTTGAAGATCGGGTAGCGGGGAACTCCTACGAGCAGTACTTC
D: -; length: 15; J: TRBJ2-1; size: once; V: TRBV7-9; CDR3: CASSSKRSSYNEQFF; DNA: TGTGCCAGCAGCTCCAAGAGGAGCTCCTACAATGAGCAGTTCTTC
D: -; length: 16; J: TRBJ2-1; size: -; V: TRBV7-8; CDR3: CASSFSGTATHNEQFF; DNA: TGTGCCAGCAGCTTCTCCGGAACTGCGACGCACAATGAGCAGTTCTTC
D: -; length: 13; J: TRBJ2-1; size: -; V: TRBV4-3; CDR3: CASSQDGMYEQFF; DNA: TGCGCCAGCAGCCAAGATGGAATGTATGAGCAGTTCTTC
D: -; length: 12; J: TRBJ2-7; size: -; V: TRBV29-1; CDR3: CSVELPSYEQYF; DNA: TGCAGCGTTGAATTGCCCAGCTACGAGCAGTACTTC
D: -; length: 19; J: TRBJ1-2; size: -; V: TRBV28; CDR3: CASSLMRAGALLPDYGYTF; DNA: TGTGCCAGCAGTTTAATGCGTGCGGGGGCGCTTCTTCCCGACTATGGCTACACCTTC
D: TRBD1; length: 15; J: TRBJ2-7; size: -; V: TRBV11-2; CDR3: CASSPADRGPYEQYF; DNA: TGTGCCAGCAGCCCCGCTGACAGGGGGCCTTACGAGCAGTACTTC
D: TRBD2; length: 14; J: TRBJ2-7; size: -; V: TRBV28; CDR3: CASSLWLAGDEQYF; DNA: TGTGCCAGCAGTTTATGGCTAGCGGGAGACGAGCAGTACTTC
D: -; length: 13; J: TRBJ2-7; size: -; V: TRBV19; CDR3: CASKTRDRYEQYF; DNA: TGTGCCAGTAAGACGCGGGACCGCTACGAGCAGTACTTC
D: -; length: 10; J: TRBJ2-1; size: -; V: TRBV29-1; CDR3: CSVLSIEQFF; DNA: TGCAGCGTTTTAAGTATTGAGCAGTTCTTC
D: TRBD2; length: 15; J: TRBJ2-3; size: -; V: TRBV19; CDR3: CASSIWREGLYTQYF; DNA: TGTGCCAGTAGTATTTGGCGGGAGGGTCTTTATACGCAGTATTTT
D: TRBD2; length: 14; J: TRBJ2-7; size: -; V: TRBV6-5; CDR3: CASSLTSGTYEQYF; DNA: TGTGCCAGCAGTTTGACTAGCGGGACCTACGAGCAGTACTTC
D: -; length: 12; J: TRBJ2-2; size: -; V: TRBV5-1; CDR3: CASSNRTGELFF; DNA: TGCGCCAGCAGCAACAGGACCGGGGAGCTGTTTTTT
D: -; length: 11; J: TRBJ1-4; size: -; V: TRBV27; CDR3: CASGGWGKLFF; DNA: TGTGCCAGCGGGGGGTGGGGAAAACTGTTTTTT
D: TRBD2; length: 18; J: TRBJ2-1; size: -; V: TRBV27; CDR3: CASSLQLAGRSSYNEQFF; DNA: TGTGCCAGCAGTTTACAACTAGCGGGACGGAGCTCCTACAATGAGCAGTTCTTC
D: TRBD1; length: 15; J: TRBJ2-5; size: -; V: TRBV7-2; CDR3: CASSSHLGQRETQYF; DNA: TGTGCCAGCAGTTCACATCTGGGACAGCGGGAGACCCAGTACTTC
D: TRBD2; length: 16; J: TRBJ2-7; size: -; V: TRBV28; CDR3: CASSETSGSGSYEQYF; DNA: TGTGCCAGCAGTGAAACTAGCGGGAGTGGGTCCTACGAGCAGTACTTC
D: -; length: 13; J: TRBJ2-1; size: -; V: TRBV28; CDR3: CASSFSTYNEQFF; DNA: TGTGCCAGCAGTTTTTCGACTTACAATGAGCAGTTCTTC
D: -; length: 14; J: TRBJ2-7; size: -; V: TRBV13; CDR3: CASSSDFSSYEQYF; DNA: TGTGCCAGCAGCTCGGATTTTAGCTCCTACGAGCAGTACTTC
D: TRBD2; length: 15; J: TRBJ2-7; size: -; V: TRBV27; CDR3: CASSPTSGRSGEQYF; DNA: TGTGCCAGCAGTCCAACTAGCGGGAGGTCCGGCGAGCAGTACTTC
D: -; length: 13; J: TRBJ2-7; size: -; V: TRBV6-4; CDR3: CASSPWAGYEQYF; DNA: TGTGCCAGCAGTCCGTGGGCCGGCTACGAGCAGTACTTC
D: TRBD1; length: 15; J: TRBJ2-3; size: -; V: TRBV11-2; CDR3: CASSLRGQGADTQYF; DNA: TGTGCCAGCAGCTTAAGAGGACAGGGCGCAGATACGCAGTATTTT
D: -; length: 15; J: TRBJ2-7; size: -; V: TRBV5-1; CDR3: CASSLYRALTYEQYF; DNA: TGCGCCAGCAGCTTGTATAGGGCCCTAACCTACGAGCAGTACTTC
D: -; length: 13; J: TRBJ2-3; size: -; V: TRBV5-4; CDR3: CASSLEQPDTQYF; DNA: TGTGCCAGCAGCTTGGAGCAGCCAGATACGCAGTATTTT
D: -; length: 17; J: TRBJ2-1; size: -; V: TRBV7-6; CDR3: CASSLVSESGLPNEQFF; DNA: TGTGCCAGCAGCTTAGTTAGTGAGTCCGGGTTGCCCAATGAGCAGTTCTTC
D: -; length: 17; J: TRBJ2-7; size: -; V: TRBV27; CDR3: CASSLSSRYGASYEQYF; DNA: TGTGCCAGCAGTTTATCCTCTCGGTATGGCGCCTCCTACGAGCAGTACTTC
D: -; length: 15; J: TRBJ2-4; size: -; V: TRBV4-3; CDR3: CASSQDWAAGDIQYF; DNA: TGCGCCAGCAGCCAAGATTGGGCAGCCGGGGACATTCAGTACTTC
D: -; length: 13; J: TRBJ2-3; size: -; V: TRBV19; CDR3: CASSLQGTDTQYF; DNA: TGTGCCAGTAGTTTGCAGGGTACAGATACGCAGTATTTT
D: TRBD2; length: 15; J: TRBJ2-1; size: -; V: TRBV6-6; CDR3: CASSLLAGDYNEQFF; DNA: TGTGCCAGCAGTCTACTAGCGGGAGACTACAATGAGCAGTTCTTC